This T cell receptor (beta chain) was sequenced for a study of regulatory T cells in long-lasting Graves disease. Sample time point: newly diagnosed GD, antithyroid drugs for less than 3 months. Following extraction of RNA from PBMCs, that RNA was used to make the TCR library. Construction of TCR beta libraries relied on iRepertoire HTBI primers and on Arm-PCR targeting CDR3 regions. TCRdb passed the multiplex PCR reads through MiXCR, listing each CDR3 protein once. The repertoire holds 560,000 or so distinct CDR3 sequences, with roughly 15% as singletons. This clonotype has ten or more counts. A read error may produce the germline difference seen at one junction end. This CDR3 contains 13 residues. CDR1 is SGHVS and CDR2 is FNYEAQ in the germline V gene. The same sample was also studied in work on T cells in Graves' hyperthyroidism and ophthalmopathy.

This TCR was sampled from a man between 18 and 29 years old with Graves disease. Here the sequenced sample was peripheral blood mononuclear cells (PBMCs), taken at new diagnosis, from a patient treated with antithyroid drugs. This sequence joins TRBV7-6 and TRBJ2-7; D ambiguous. DNA of the CDR3: TGTGCCAGCAGCTTAGCGGTCGGTGTTGAGCGGTACTTC. Translating gives CASSLAVGVERYF.